This entry describes one T cell receptor beta chain. The CDR3 spans 13 residues. V lost 4 bases to trimming and J lost 2 bases, with 8 bases between them. Looked up from germline, CDR1 is MNHNS and CDR2 is SASEGT. Here immunoSEQ multiplex PCR was the method, and the copy in TCRdb shows in-frame clones only, minus some. The sample has 45,000 to 75,000 clones; about 85% are singletons. Patients had blood sampled at baseline and again on cycle 4 day 1 and cycle 7 day 1. The data belong to a study of OX40 agonist ivuxolimab in advanced cancers. Overall study: Mean age 60 years, range about 20 to 85; roughly 82% male. Three patients, one with hepatocellular carcinoma and two with cutaneous melanoma, responded partially.

This receptor was obtained from an adult with an advanced solid tumor such as melanoma, head and neck, liver or kidney cancer. This chain connects TRBV6-1 to TRBJ1-2; D perhaps matches TRBD1 (5 bases). The specimen comprised CD4+ or CD8+ T cells sorted from blood, sampled in a trial of the OX40 agonist ivuxolimab. The CDR3 reads CASSVAGNYGYTF. The DNA of the CDR3 is TGTGCCAGCAGTGTAGCAGGGAACTATGGCTACACCTTC.